The 20 T cell receptor beta chains given below trace back to one sample, sequenced in a study of cytomegalovirus exposure and HLA in healthy donors. PCR amplification relied on 60 Vbeta primers (plus 13 Jbeta primers). The method was immunoSEQ multiplex PCR; TCRdb's version includes in-frame clones alone and lacks a portion of them. The table shows about 190,000 clones, with approximately 80% occurring only once. The sample taken for sequencing was PBMCs. All receptors derive from a boy aged 2 to 9 in good health and CMV-seronegative.

The chain uses TRBV10-3 and TRBJ1-2, with 7 nucleotides matching TRBD1. The CDR3 runs to 15 residues. J lost 4 bases, V lost 2 bases, and 7 bases had no gene match. The germline V gene encodes CDR1 ENHRY and CDR2 SYGVKD. CDR3 bases: TGTGCCATCAGTGAGAGGGGACAGAACCCCTATGGCTACACCTTC. Encoded protein: CAISERGQNPYGYTF.

V usage is TRBV25-1 and J usage is TRBJ2-2, with 8 positions matching TRBD1. The CDR3 contains 14 residues. Germline lookup yields CDR1 MGHDK and CDR2 SYGVNS. Germline trimming cut 3 bases from V and 4 bases from J; bases unmatched to any gene: 1. The CDR3 region is CASSEDRATGELFF. The CDR3 nucleotides are TGTGCCAGCAGTGAGGACAGGGCCACCGGGGAGCTGTTTTTT.

The V and J genes are TRBV7-3 and TRBJ2-4; the D gene is possibly TRBD2 (5 bases). V was pared by 3 bases and J by 8 bases, with 17 bases between. Germline CDR1 SGHTA, CDR2 FQGTGA. The CDR3 totals 15 residues. CDR3 residues: CASSLTGLAGDIQYF. Written as DNA, the CDR3 is TGTGCCAGCAGCTTGACGGGCCTAGCCGGGGACATTCAGTACTTC.

As regards this clone: The junction shows a germline mismatch at one end, possibly a read error. The chain is built from TRBV7-7 and TRBJ2-5; D is unclear. Germline V gene sequence: CDR1 SSHAT, CDR2 FNYEAQ (reference sequence). This CDR3 is built from 13 residues. The CDR3 DNA is TGTGCTAGCAGCGTAAGCCCCCAAGAGACCCAGTACTTC. Protein product: CASSVSPQETQYF.

This clone was recorded only once. The chain uses TRBV6-6 and TRBJ2-1, with D hard to call. Germline V CDR1 and CDR2: MNHNY, SVGAGI (reference sequence). Trimming stripped 4 bases from V and 2 bases from J, with 9 bases between. The CDR3 loop spans 14 amino acids. The CDR3 DNA reads as TGTGCCAGCAGTTGGGCAGCCCCCTACAATGAGCAGTTCTTC. The encoded protein is CASSWAAPYNEQFF.

In its sample, this clone was seen a few times. V gene TRBV6-5 combines with J gene TRBJ1-1; no clear D. CDR3 size: 11 residues. V lost 5 bases to trimming and J lost 6 bases, with 7 bases between them. CDR1 is MNHEY, CDR2 SVGAGI, per germline. The CDR3 DNA is TGTGCCAGCAGTACCTACGCTGAAGCTTTCTTT. It specifies CASSTYAEAFF.

CDR3 in DNA: TGTGCCAGCAGCGTGGGGCAGGGGGGAGATACGCAGTATTTT. Protein: CASSVGQGGDTQYF. The rearrangement joins TRBV9 to TRBJ2-3, with D possibly being TRBD1 (7 bases). V lost 2 bases to trimming and J lost 5 bases, with 12 bases between them. The CDR3 totals 14 residues. CDR1 SGDLS and CDR2 YYNGEE come from the germline V gene. The variable domain in full, with the rest retrieved from reference TRBV9 and TRBJ2-3, is DSGVTQTPKHLITATGQRVTLRCSPRSGDLSVYWYQQSLDQGLQFLIQYYNGEERAKGNILERFSAQQFPDLHSELNLSSLELGDSALYFCASSVGQGGDTQYFGPGTRLTVL.

This CDR3 reads CASSFSPSTGNTEAFF. DNA for the CDR3: TGTGCCAGCAGCTTTTCGCCCTCGACAGGAAACACTGAAGCTTTCTTT. V and J are TRBV5-4 and TRBJ1-1; the D gene is possibly TRBD1 (6 bases). Germline CDR1 reads SGHNT; CDR2 reads YYREEE (reference sequence). Trimming shortened V by 2 bases and J by 2 bases, and 16 bases separated the two germline ends. The CDR3 has 16 residues.

This clone was counted only a few times. The V call is TRBV6-5, the J call TRBJ2-7; 10 bases fit TRBD1. V lost 6 bases to trimming and J lost 6 bases; unmatched junction nucleotides: 8. The CDR3 covers 14 residues. Germline-derived CDR1 and CDR2 are MNHEY and SVGAGI. CDR3 nucleotides: TGTGCCAGCAGACGGACAGGGGGAATCTTCGAGCAGTACGTC. As protein: CASRRTGGIFEQYV.

This clone was recorded once. The rearrangement uses TRBV6-5 and TRBJ2-2, with TRBD1 matching over 10 bases. Germline V gene data show CDR1 as MNHEY and CDR2 as SVGAGI. This CDR3 has 15 amino acids. The V segment lost 6 bases and the J segment 6 bases; nucleotides outside the gene matches: 7. Here the CDR3 reads CASSLDRGRAGELFF. The CDR3 bases are TGTGCCAGCAGCTTAGACAGGGGGCGCGCCGGGGAGCTGTTTTTT.

This chain connects TRBV7-2 to TRBJ2-3, with 10 bases identical to TRBD1. V dropped 5 bases and J dropped 2; count of bases not matched to a gene: 4. Germline CDR1 SGHTA, CDR2 FQGNSA. This CDR3 is 15 amino acids long. CDR3 nucleotides: TGTGCCAGCAGCCCGGGACAGGGGACCACAGATACGCAGTATTTT. It yields the protein CASSPGQGTTDTQYF.

The J gene is TRBJ1-2, the V gene TRBV4-3; 8 bases fit TRBD1. CDR1 LGHNA and CDR2 YSLEER come from the germline V gene. The J segment lost 3 bases and the V segment lost 0 bases, leaving 15 bases of the junction unmatched. The CDR3 is 19 amino acids. The CDR3 DNA follows: TGCGCCAGCAGCCAAGATCGGTTCAGGGGGCCAACGGTTCACTATGGCTACACCTTC. Translation: CASSQDRFRGPTVHYGYTF.

V usage is TRBV20-1 and J usage is TRBJ1-1; D is ambiguous. Trimming removed 6 bases from V and 2 bases from J, with 7 bases in between. CDR1 is DFQATT, CDR2 SNEGSKA, per germline (reference sequence). The CDR3 runs to 11 residues. CDR3 amino acids: CSAIHNTEAFF. In DNA form, the CDR3 reads TGCAGTGCCATACATAACACTGAAGCTTTCTTT.

This sequence joins TRBV5-6 and TRBJ2-5; unclear D gene. The V end lost 2 bases, the J end lost 4 bases, and 12 bases lay between the germline ends. CDR1 and CDR2 from the germline V gene are SGHDT and YYEEEE. The CDR3 spans 14 residues. CDR3 nucleotides: TGTGCCAGCAGCTTCGGCACCCCGGGAGAGACCCAGTACTTC. Translation gives CASSFGTPGETQYF. The full variable domain, completed using reference TRBV5-6 and TRBJ2-5, is DAGVTQSPTHLIKTRGQQVTLRCSPKSGHDTVSWYQQALGQGPQFIFQYYEEEERQRGNFPDRFSGHQFPNYSSELNVNALLLGDSALYLCASSFGTPGETQYFGPGTRLLVL.

The gene calls are TRBV6-1 and TRBJ1-1; 7 nucleotides line up with TRBD1. CDR3 length equals 13 residues. Per the germline V gene, CDR1 is MNHNS and CDR2 is SASEGT. Trimming at V came to 6 bases and at J to 7 bases, leaving 8 bases not matched to a gene. Written as DNA, the CDR3 is TGTGCCAGCAGCGACAGGGTACCGTTTGAAGCTTTCTTT. This translates into CASSDRVPFEAFF.

The CDR3 spells CASSLLRRDTQYF. In nucleotides, the CDR3 is TGTGCCAGCAGCTTATTACGGAGGGATACGCAGTATTTT. The chain combines TRBV7-2 with TRBJ2-3, with a weak D call TRBD2 (5 bases). The CDR3 runs 13 residues. Germline V gene data show CDR1 as SGHTA and CDR2 as FQGNSA. V dropped 2 bases and J dropped 6 bases, with 9 bases sitting between them.

The chain uses TRBV18 and TRBJ1-2, with 10 bases fitting TRBD1. The CDR3 has 16 residues. CDR1 and CDR2 (germline): KGHSH, LQKENI. V shed 2 bases, J shed 5 bases, and the junction held 8 bases outside the gene matches. CDR3 bases: TGTGCCAGCTCACCAGGGGAGGGACAGGGGATTTATGGCTACACCTTC. Translated, it gives CASSPGEGQGIYGYTF.

The chain employs TRBV5-6 and TRBJ2-3, with TRBD2 as a possible D gene (6 bases). CDR1 is SGHDT, CDR2 YYEEEE, per germline. Trimming stripped 2 bases from V and 0 bases from J, with 16 bases between. The CDR3 consists of 17 residues. In DNA form, the CDR3 reads TGTGCCAGCAGCTTAAGTAATAGCGGAATCAGCACAGATACGCAGTATTTT. It specifies CASSLSNSGISTDTQYF.

CDR3 residues: CASSLKGAYYYNEQFF. CDR3 sequence (DNA): TGTGCCAGCAGTCTTAAGGGGGCCTACTACTACAATGAGCAGTTCTTC. The chain carries TRBV7-9 and TRBJ2-1; TRBD1 matches 7 bases. This CDR3 region has 16 residues. With V trimmed by 6 bases and J by 3 bases, 11 bases remained unmatched. CDR1 is SEHNR and CDR2 is FQNEAQ in the germline V gene (reference sequence).

The CDR3 reads CASNSVNAYQETQYF. The CDR3 DNA reads as TGTGCCAGCAACTCGGTGAACGCGTACCAAGAGACCCAGTACTTC. This rearrangement joins TRBV7-9 to TRBJ2-5; D is undetermined. This CDR3 region has 15 residues. V lost 7 bases and J 0 bases, leaving 15 bases between the germline ends. From germline, CDR1 is SEHNR and CDR2 FQNEAQ (reference sequence). The whole variable domain, filled in from reference TRBV7-9 and TRBJ2-5, reads DTGVSQNPRHKITKRGQNVTFRCDPISEHNRLYWYRQTLGQGPEFLTYFQNEAQLEKSRLLSDRFSAERPKGSFSTLEIQRTEQGDSAMYLCASNSVNAYQETQYFGPGTRLLVL.